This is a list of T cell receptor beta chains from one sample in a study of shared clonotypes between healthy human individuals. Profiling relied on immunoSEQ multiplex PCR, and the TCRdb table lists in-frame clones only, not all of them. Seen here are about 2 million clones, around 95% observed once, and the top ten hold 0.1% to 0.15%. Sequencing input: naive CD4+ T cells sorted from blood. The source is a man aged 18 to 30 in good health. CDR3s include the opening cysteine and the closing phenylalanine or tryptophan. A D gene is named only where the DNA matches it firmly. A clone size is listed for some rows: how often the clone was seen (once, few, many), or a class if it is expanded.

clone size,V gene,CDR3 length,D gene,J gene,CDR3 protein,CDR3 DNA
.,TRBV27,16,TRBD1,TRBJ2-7,CASSLRWATGAYEQYF,TGTGCCAGCAGTTTACGTTGGGCGACAGGGGCCTACGAGCAGTACTTC
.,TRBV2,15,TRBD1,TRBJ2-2,CASSEGTGNTGELFF,TGTGCCAGCAGTGAAGGGACAGGCAACACCGGGGAGCTGTTTTTT
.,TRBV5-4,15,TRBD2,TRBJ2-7,CASSFATSGIYEQYF,TGTGCCAGCAGCTTCGCGACTAGCGGGATCTACGAGCAGTACTTC
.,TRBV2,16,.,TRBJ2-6,CASSRQAYTGANVLTF,TGTGCCAGCAGTAGGCAGGCCTATACTGGGGCCAACGTCCTGACTTTC
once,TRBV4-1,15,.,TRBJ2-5,CASSQATLYQETQYF,TGCGCCAGCAGCCAGGCCACACTGTACCAAGAGACCCAGTACTTC
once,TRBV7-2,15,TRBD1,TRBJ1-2,CASSQGGRIDYGYTF,TGTGCCAGCAGCCAGGGGGGACGGATTGACTATGGCTACACCTTC
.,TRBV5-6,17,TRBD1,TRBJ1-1,CASSLIGTGEANTEAFF,TGTGCCAGCAGCCTAATTGGGACAGGGGAGGCGAACACTGAAGCTTTCTTT
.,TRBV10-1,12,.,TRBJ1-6,CASSTGNSPLHF,TGCGCCAGCAGTACAGGGAATTCACCCCTCCACTTT
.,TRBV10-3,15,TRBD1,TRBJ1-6,CAISERTGEVSPLHF,TGTGCCATCAGTGAAAGAACAGGGGAAGTTTCACCCCTCCACTTT
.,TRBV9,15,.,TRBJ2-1,CASSVVEGVVNEQFF,TGTGCCAGCAGCGTAGTGGAGGGAGTCGTCAATGAGCAGTTCTTC
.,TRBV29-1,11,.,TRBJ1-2,CSESGGYGYTF,TGCAGTGAATCGGGGGGCTATGGCTACACCTTC
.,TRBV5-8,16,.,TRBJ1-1,CASSLVGRTMNTEAFF,TGTGCCAGCAGCTTGGTTGGACGGACTATGAACACTGAAGCTTTCTTT
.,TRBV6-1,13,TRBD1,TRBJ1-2,CASRGQGTSGYTF,TGTGCCAGCAGGGGACAGGGGACTTCGGGCTACACCTTC
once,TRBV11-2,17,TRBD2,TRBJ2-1,CASSLGQLAGGRNEQFF,TGTGCCAGCAGCTTAGGCCAGCTAGCGGGAGGTCGGAATGAGCAGTTCTTC
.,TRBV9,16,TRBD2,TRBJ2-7,CASSVKSSLAGAEQYF,TGTGCCAGCAGCGTAAAATCCTCGCTAGCGGGGGCCGAGCAGTACTTC
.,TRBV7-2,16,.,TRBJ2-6,CASSLIRVSGANVLTF,TGTGCCAGCAGCTTAATTAGGGTTTCTGGGGCCAACGTCCTGACTTTC
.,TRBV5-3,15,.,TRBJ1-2,CARSFGRGAGYGYTF,TGTGCCAGAAGCTTTGGGAGGGGCGCCGGCTATGGCTACACCTTC
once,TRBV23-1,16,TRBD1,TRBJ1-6,CASSQSRTGGNSPLHF,TGCGCCAGCAGTCAATCTCGGACAGGGGGCAATTCACCCCTCCACTTT
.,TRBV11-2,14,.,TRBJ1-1,CASSSAGPNTEAFF,TGTGCCAGCAGCTCCGCCGGCCCGAACACTGAAGCTTTCTTT
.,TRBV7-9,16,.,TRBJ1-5,CASSRRTTGGSQPQHF,TGTGCCAGCAGCCGTCGAACGACAGGAGGGAGTCAGCCCCAGCATTTT
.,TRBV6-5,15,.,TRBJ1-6,CASTLVSGEHSPLHF,TGTGCCAGCACCCTCGTCTCAGGGGAACATTCACCCCTCCACTTT
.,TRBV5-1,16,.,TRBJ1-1,CASSLGFMLGLAEAFF,TGCGCCAGCAGCTTGGGGTTTATGCTAGGGTTGGCTGAAGCTTTCTTT
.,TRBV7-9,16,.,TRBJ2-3,CASSLGQTTSTDTQYF,TGTGCCAGCAGTTTAGGGCAGACCACTAGCACAGATACGCAGTATTTT
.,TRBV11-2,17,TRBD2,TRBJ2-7,CASSLDGRAGSHYEQYF,TGTGCCAGCAGCTTAGATGGAAGAGCGGGGTCTCACTACGAGCAGTACTTC
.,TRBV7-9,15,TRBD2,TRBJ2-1,CASSLTSGRADEQFF,TGTGCCAGCAGCCTCACTAGCGGGAGGGCCGATGAGCAGTTCTTC
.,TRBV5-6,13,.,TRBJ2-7,CASSRLPVGEQYF,TGTGCCAGCAGCCGGCTCCCCGTCGGAGAGCAGTACTTC
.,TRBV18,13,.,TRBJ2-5,CASSDSRGETQYF,TGTGCCAGCTCAGACTCCCGTGGCGAGACCCAGTACTTC
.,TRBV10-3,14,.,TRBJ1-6,CAIRDGPGNSPLHF,TGTGCCATCAGGGACGGCCCTGGGAATTCACCCCTCCACTTT
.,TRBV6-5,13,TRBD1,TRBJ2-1,CASSYDRVGEQFF,TGTGCCAGCAGTTACGACAGGGTAGGTGAGCAGTTCTTC
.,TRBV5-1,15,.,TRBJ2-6,CASSLAVSGANVLTF,TGCGCCAGCAGCCTCGCAGTCTCTGGGGCCAACGTCCTGACTTTC
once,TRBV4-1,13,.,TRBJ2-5,CASSQSWGETQYF,TGCGCCAGCAGCCAATCGTGGGGAGAGACCCAGTACTTC
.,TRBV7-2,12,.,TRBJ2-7,CASSLAVYEQYF,TGTGCCAGCAGCTTGGCCGTCTACGAGCAGTACTTC
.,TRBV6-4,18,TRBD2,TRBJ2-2,CASNGGFKREGSLGELFF,TGTGCCAGCAATGGGGGGTTTAAGCGGGAGGGTTCGTTAGGGGAGCTGTTTTTT
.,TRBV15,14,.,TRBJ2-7,CATSREQGSYEQYF,TGTGCCACCAGCCGGGAACAGGGCTCCTACGAGCAGTACTTC
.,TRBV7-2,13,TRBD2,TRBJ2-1,CASSREVVSEQFF,TGTGCCAGCAGCCGGGAGGTGGTAAGTGAGCAGTTCTTC
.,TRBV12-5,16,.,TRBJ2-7,CASGLALLGSNYEQYF,TGTGCTAGTGGTTTAGCTTTGCTAGGGTCTAACTACGAGCAGTACTTC
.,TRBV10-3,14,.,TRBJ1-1,CAVGKEGEGTEAFF,TGTGCCGTAGGGAAGGAAGGAGAAGGTACTGAAGCTTTCTTT
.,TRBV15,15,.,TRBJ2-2,CATSSEGLNTGELFF,TGTGCCACCAGCAGCGAGGGCCTTAACACCGGGGAGCTGTTTTTT
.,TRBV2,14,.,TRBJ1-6,CASNMQAVNSPLHF,TGTGCCAGCAACATGCAGGCCGTTAATTCACCCCTCCACTTT
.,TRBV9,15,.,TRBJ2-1,CASSVGGPYSHEQFF,TGTGCCAGCAGCGTAGGTGGGCCCTACTCACATGAGCAGTTCTTC
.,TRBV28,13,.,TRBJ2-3,CASTKRSTDTQYF,TGTGCCAGCACGAAGCGGAGCACAGATACGCAGTATTTT
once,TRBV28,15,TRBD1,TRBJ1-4,CASSTQTGGNEKLFF,TGTGCCAGCAGTACACAGACAGGGGGAAATGAAAAACTGTTTTTT
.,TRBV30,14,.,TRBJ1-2,CAWSIPRGNHGYTF,TGTGCCTGGAGCATCCCAAGGGGGAATCATGGCTACACCTTC
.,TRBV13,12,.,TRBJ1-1,CASSSYGVEAFF,TGTGCCAGCAGCTCCTACGGGGTTGAAGCTTTCTTT
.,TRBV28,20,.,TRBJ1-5,CASRPFGVEGRFAWGQPQHF,TGTGCCAGCAGACCGTTCGGGGTGGAGGGACGCTTCGCCTGGGGTCAGCCCCAGCATTTT
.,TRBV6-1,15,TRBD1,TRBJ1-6,CASRGRTGEGSPLHF,TGTGCCAGCAGAGGGAGGACAGGGGAAGGCTCACCCCTCCACTTT
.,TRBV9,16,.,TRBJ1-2,CASSDRQGSINYGYTF,TGTGCCAGCAGCGATCGCCAGGGATCAATCAACTATGGCTACACCTTC
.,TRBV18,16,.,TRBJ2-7,CATTKAGGTVAYEQYF,TGTGCCACCACCAAGGCCGGGGGGACAGTTGCCTACGAGCAGTACTTC
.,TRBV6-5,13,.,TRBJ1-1,CASRFGGRTEAFF,TGTGCCAGCAGGTTCGGAGGACGGACTGAAGCTTTCTTT
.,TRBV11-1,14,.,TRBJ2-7,CASSLARDPYEQYF,TGTGCCAGCAGCTTGGCTAGGGATCCCTACGAGCAGTACTTC
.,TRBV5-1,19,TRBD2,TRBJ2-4,CASSLESSGSDGSKNIQYF,TGCGCCAGCAGCTTGGAGAGTAGCGGGAGTGATGGGTCCAAAAACATTCAGTACTTC
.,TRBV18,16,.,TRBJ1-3,CASSPGTVDSGNTIYF,TGTGCCAGCTCACCTGGGACGGTCGATTCTGGAAACACCATATATTTT
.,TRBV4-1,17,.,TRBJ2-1,CASSSRDFKSSYNEQFF,TGCGCCAGCAGCTCCCGGGACTTCAAGAGCTCCTACAATGAGCAGTTCTTC
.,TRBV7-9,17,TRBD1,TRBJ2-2,CASSSPKTGGSTGELFF,TGTGCCAGCAGCTCTCCTAAAACAGGGGGCAGTACCGGGGAGCTGTTTTTT